This entry features one TCR beta chain sequence. The antigen is not known. The same CDR3 is also encoded by other DNA sequences in this sample. The sample is drawn from a study of Ad26.COV2.S vaccination and SARS-CoV-2 variants. The data were produced by immunoSEQ multiplex PCR, yet TCRdb's version contains in-frame clones alone and is incomplete. The table has 400,000 or so clones, around nine tenths seen once. Study outcomes and limitations: Vaccinees showed greater spike-specific TCR breadth than placebo recipients.

The treatment denotes: roughly 18 received Ad26.COV2.S at low or high dose, single or two shots; 5 received placebo; per-sample allocation not given. Sampling was performed 63 days after the first vaccine or placebo injection. Wuhan-strain SARS-CoV-2 spike was expressed by the Ad26 vector that made up the vaccine. The CDR3 extends over 14 amino acids. CDR1 is SGHTA, CDR2 FQGNSA, per germline. Trimming shortened V by 2 bases and J by 1 base, and 8 bases separated the two germline ends. J is TRBJ1-1 and V is TRBV7-2; D is uncertain. The sequencing used peripheral blood, collected in a trial of Ad26.COV2.S vaccine versus placebo. The sequence derives from a person aged 18 to 59 who received the Ad26.COV2.S COVID-19 vaccine or a placebo. CDR3 sequence (DNA): TGTGCCAGCAGCTTATGGGTGGGGAACACTGAAGCTTTCTTT. This encodes CASSLWVGNTEAFF.